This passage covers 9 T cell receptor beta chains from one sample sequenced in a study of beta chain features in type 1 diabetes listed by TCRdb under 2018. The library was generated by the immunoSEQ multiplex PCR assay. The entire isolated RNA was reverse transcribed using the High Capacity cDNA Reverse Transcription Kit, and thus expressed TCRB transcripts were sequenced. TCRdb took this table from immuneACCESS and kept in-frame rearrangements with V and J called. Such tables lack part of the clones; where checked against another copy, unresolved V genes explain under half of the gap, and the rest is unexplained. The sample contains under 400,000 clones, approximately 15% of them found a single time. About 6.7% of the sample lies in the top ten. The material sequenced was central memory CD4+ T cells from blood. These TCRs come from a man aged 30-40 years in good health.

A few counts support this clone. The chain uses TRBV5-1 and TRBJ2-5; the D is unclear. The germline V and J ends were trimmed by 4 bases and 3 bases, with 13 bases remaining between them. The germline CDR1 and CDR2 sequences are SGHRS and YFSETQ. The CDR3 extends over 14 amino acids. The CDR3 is CASSPDSTKETQYF. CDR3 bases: TGCGCCAGCAGCCCCGACTCAACGAAAGAGACCCAGTACTTC. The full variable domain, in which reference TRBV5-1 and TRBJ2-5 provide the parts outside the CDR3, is KAGVTQTPRYLIKTRGQQVTLSCSPISGHRSVSWYQQTPGQGLQFLFEYFSETQRNKGNFPGRFSGRQFSNSRSEMNVSTLELGDSALYLCASSPDSTKETQYFGPGTRLLVL.

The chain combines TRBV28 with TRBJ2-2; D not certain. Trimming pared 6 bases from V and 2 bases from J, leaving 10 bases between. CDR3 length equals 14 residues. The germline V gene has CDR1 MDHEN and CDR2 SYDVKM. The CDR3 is CASRQPRNTGELFF. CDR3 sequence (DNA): TGTGCCAGCAGGCAGCCGAGAAACACCGGGGAGCTGTTTTTT.

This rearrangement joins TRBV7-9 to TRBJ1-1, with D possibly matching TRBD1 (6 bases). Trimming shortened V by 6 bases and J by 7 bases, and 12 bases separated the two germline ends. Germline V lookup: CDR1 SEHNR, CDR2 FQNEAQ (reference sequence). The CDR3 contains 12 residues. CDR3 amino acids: CASRTQDSEAFF. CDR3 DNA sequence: TGTGCCAGCAGGACCCAGGACAGTGAAGCTTTCTTT. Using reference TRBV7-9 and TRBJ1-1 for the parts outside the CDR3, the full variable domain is DTGVSQNPRHKITKRGQNVTFRCDPISEHNRLYWYRQTLGQGPEFLTYFQNEAQLEKSRLLSDRFSAERPKGSFSTLEIQRTEQGDSAMYLCASRTQDSEAFFGQGTRLTVV.

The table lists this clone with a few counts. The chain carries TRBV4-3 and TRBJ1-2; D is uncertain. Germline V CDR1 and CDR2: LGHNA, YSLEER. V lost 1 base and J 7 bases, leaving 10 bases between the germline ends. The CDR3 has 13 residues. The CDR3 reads CASSQGVGSGYTF. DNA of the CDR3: TGCGCCAGCAGCCAAGGGGTAGGGAGTGGCTACACCTTC.

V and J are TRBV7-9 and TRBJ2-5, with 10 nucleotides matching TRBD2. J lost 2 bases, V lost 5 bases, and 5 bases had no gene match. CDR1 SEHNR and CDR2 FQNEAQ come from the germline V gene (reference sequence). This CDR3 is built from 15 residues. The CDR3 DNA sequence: TGTGCCAGCAGCAGGACTAGCGGCTTACAAGAGACCCAGTACTTC. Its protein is CASSRTSGLQETQYF.

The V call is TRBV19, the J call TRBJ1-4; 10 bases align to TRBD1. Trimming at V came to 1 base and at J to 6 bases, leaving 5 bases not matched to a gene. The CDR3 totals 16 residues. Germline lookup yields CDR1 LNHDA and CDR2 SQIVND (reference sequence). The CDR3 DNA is TGTGCCAGTAGTATAGCTGGGACAGGGGAGGATGAAAAACTGTTTTTT. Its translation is CASSIAGTGEDEKLFF.

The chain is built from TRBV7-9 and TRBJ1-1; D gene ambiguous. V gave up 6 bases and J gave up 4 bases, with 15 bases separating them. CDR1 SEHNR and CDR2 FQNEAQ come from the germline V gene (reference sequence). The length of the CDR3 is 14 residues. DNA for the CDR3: TGTGCCAGCAGTCCTCAGGCCCTTAGCACTGAAGCTTTCTTT. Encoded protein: CASSPQALSTEAFF.

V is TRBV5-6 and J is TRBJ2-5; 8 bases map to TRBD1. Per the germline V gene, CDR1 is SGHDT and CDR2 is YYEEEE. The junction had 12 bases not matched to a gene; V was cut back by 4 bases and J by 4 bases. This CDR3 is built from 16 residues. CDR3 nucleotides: TGTGCCAGCAGCCTAGACAGGGGTTTTAGGGGAGAGACCCAGTACTTC. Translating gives CASSLDRGFRGETQYF.

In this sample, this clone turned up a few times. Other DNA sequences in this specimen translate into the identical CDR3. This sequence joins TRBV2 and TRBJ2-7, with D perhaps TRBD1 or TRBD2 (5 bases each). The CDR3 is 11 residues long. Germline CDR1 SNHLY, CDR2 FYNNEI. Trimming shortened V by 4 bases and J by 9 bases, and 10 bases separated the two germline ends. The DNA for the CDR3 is TGTGCCAGCAGTGTTCGGGGACCGCAGTACGTC. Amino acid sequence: CASSVRGPQYV.